Listed here are 15 T cell receptor beta chains from one sample, sequenced in a study of beta chain features in type 1 diabetes. The whole isolated RNA underwent reverse transcription, so sequencing captured expressed TCRB transcripts. Sequencing used immunoSEQ multiplex PCR; TCRdb keeps in-frame clones, though not all of them. The sample holds more than 130,000 clones, about 7.1% seen once. Sequenced: central memory CD4+ T cells from blood. The receptors here all came from a woman aged 25 to 39 in good health.

This rearrangement joins TRBV4-1 to TRBJ2-2; D not resolved. Germline CDR1 and CDR2: MGHRA and YSYEKL. The CDR3 length is 14 residues. Deletions cut 4 bases from V and 0 bases from J, with 6 bases between. In nucleotides, the CDR3 is TGCGCCAGCAGCCTCCTTTCGAACACCGGGGAGCTGTTTTTT. It codes for CASSLLSNTGELFF.

The sample holds a few counts of this clone. V usage is TRBV9 and J usage is TRBJ2-3; tentative D call: TRBD2 (6 bases). Trimming stripped 4 bases from V and 2 bases from J, with 17 bases between. The CDR3 covers 16 residues. Per germline, CDR1 SGDLS and CDR2 YYNGEE. CDR3 protein: CASSPRTNQFTDTQYF. The CDR3 DNA follows: TGTGCCAGCAGCCCCCGGACTAACCAATTCACAGATACGCAGTATTTT. Full variable domain (outside the CDR3, taken from reference TRBV9 and TRBJ2-3): DSGVTQTPKHLITATGQRVTLRCSPRSGDLSVYWYQQSLDQGLQFLIQYYNGEERAKGNILERFSAQQFPDLHSELNLSSLELGDSALYFCASSPRTNQFTDTQYFGPGTRLTVL.

This clone was counted ten times or more. The CDR3 nucleotides read TGTGCCAGCAGTCCTCGACCGCCGGGGGTCGGCACTGAAGCTTTCTTT. Translation gives CASSPRPPGVGTEAFF. This rearrangement joins TRBV27 to TRBJ1-1; a weak D match, TRBD1 (5 bases). The germline V and J ends were trimmed by 5 bases and 4 bases, with 20 bases remaining between them. The CDR3 is 16 residues long. Looked up from germline, CDR1 is MNHEY and CDR2 is SMNVEV (reference sequence).

This clone appeared a few times. The chain has TRBV5-6 and TRBJ1-4; 7 nucleotides line up with TRBD1. The trim removed 4 bases at V and 2 bases at J, leaving 2 bases unmatched. CDR1 is SGHDT and CDR2 is YYEEEE in the germline V gene. The CDR3 spans 14 residues. DNA for the CDR3: TGTGCCAGCAGCCGAGGGGGCACTAATGAAAAACTGTTTTTT. As protein: CASSRGGTNEKLFF.

This clone appeared a few times. This chain joins TRBV4-2 and TRBJ1-4; 7 positions agree with TRBD1. Germline lookup yields CDR1 LGHNA and CDR2 YNFKEQ. The CDR3 runs 17 residues. V trimming: 2 bases; J trimming: 8 bases; junction bases outside the gene matches: 14. The CDR3 DNA reads TGTGCCAGCAGCCAAAGGGGTCTAGAGAGGGGGCTGGAAAAACTGTTTTTT. Encoded protein: CASSQRGLERGLEKLFF.

This clone came up a few times. The chain uses TRBV5-6 and TRBJ2-5; 8 bases are shared with TRBD1. V lost 2 bases to trimming and J lost 5 bases; unmatched junction nucleotides: 8. CDR1 is SGHDT, CDR2 YYEEEE, per germline. The CDR3 consists of 15 residues. CDR3 amino acids: CASSFGDRGSETQYF. CDR3 DNA sequence: TGTGCCAGCAGCTTTGGAGACAGGGGTTCCGAGACCCAGTACTTC.

CDR3 sequence: CASSYEAEWSNEQFF. CDR3 DNA sequence: TGTGCCAGCAGTTACGAGGCGGAGTGGAGCAATGAGCAGTTCTTC. V gene TRBV28 combines with J gene TRBJ2-1; D uncertain. The CDR3 sequence is 15 residues long. Germline V gene data show CDR1 as MDHEN and CDR2 as SYDVKM. The ends were cut back, 4 bases at V and 6 bases at J, with 16 bases in the middle.

The chain links TRBV7-3 to TRBJ2-3; TRBD2 matches at 8 bases. The ends lost 1 base at V and 1 base at J; junction bases unmatched: 1. Germline V gives CDR1 SGHTA, CDR2 FQGTGA. CDR3 size: 15 residues. The CDR3 bases are TGTGCCAGCAGCTTAAATAGCGGGGGCACAGATACGCAGTATTTT. Residues: CASSLNSGGTDTQYF.

The chain recombines TRBV2 with TRBJ2-1; weak D call: TRBD1 (6 bases). Trimming removed 5 bases from V and 5 bases from J, with 16 bases in between. The CDR3 consists of 15 residues. Per germline, CDR1 SNHLY and CDR2 FYNNEI. Here the CDR3 DNA reads TGTGCCAGCAGTTTATCCGGGACAAGAAACAATGAGCAGTTCTTC. It encodes CASSLSGTRNNEQFF.

The V call is TRBV29-1, the J call TRBJ2-1; a possible D gene is TRBD1 (6 bases). V was trimmed by 6 bases and J by 9 bases, leaving 21 bases between them. There are 14 residues in the CDR3. Per germline, CDR1 SQVTM and CDR2 ANQGSEA. CDR3 bases: TGCAGCGTGGGAGAAGGGGGTAGGGCTGGTGAGCAGTTCTTC. Its translation: CSVGEGGRAGEQFF.

The CDR3 loop is CASSRSSGSGNEQFF. DNA for the CDR3: TGTGCCAGCAGCCGGTCTAGCGGGAGCGGCAATGAGCAGTTCTTC. This chain connects TRBV9 to TRBJ2-1, with 10 bases lining up with TRBD2. CDR1 and CDR2 from the germline V gene are SGDLS and YYNGEE. V shed 4 bases and J 6 bases; nucleotides not matched to a gene: 7. CDR3 length: 15 residues.

This rearrangement joins TRBV7-6 to TRBJ2-7; TRBD2 matches at 10 bases. This CDR3 contains 17 residues. Germline V gives CDR1 SGHVS, CDR2 FNYEAQ. V dropped 3 bases and J dropped 3; count of bases not matched to a gene: 11. CDR3 nucleotide sequence: TGTGCCAGCAGCTTGGCCGGGGGGAGCGGGGGGGACTACGAGCAGTACTTC. Translated: CASSLAGGSGGDYEQYF.

This clone was seen more than once but under ten times. The rearrangement joins TRBV14 to TRBJ2-6; 10 bases align to TRBD1. The germline V gene has CDR1 SGHDN and CDR2 FVKESK. This CDR3 region has 18 residues. Trimming cost V 2 bases and J 1 base; bases outside gene matches: 5. In nucleotides, the CDR3 is TGTGCCAGCAGCCAAATCCGGGACAGGGGTTCTGGGGCCAACGTCCTGACTTTC. This encodes CASSQIRDRGSGANVLTF.

This clone was found many times. V usage is TRBV30 and J usage is TRBJ2-2; a possible D gene is TRBD2 (6 bases). The CDR3 consists of 12 residues. Looked up from germline, CDR1 is GTSNPN and CDR2 is SVGIG (reference sequence). The germline V and J ends were trimmed by 4 bases and 3 bases, with 6 bases remaining between them. The CDR3 DNA reads as TGTGCCTGGACGGGGGACACCGGGGAGCTGTTTTTT. Protein product: CAWTGDTGELFF.

This clone was counted many times. This rearrangement joins TRBV30 to TRBJ2-1; 8 bases map to TRBD2. The CDR3 contains 15 residues. Germline V gives CDR1 GTSNPN, CDR2 SVGIG (reference sequence). CDR3 nucleotide sequence: TGTGCGTCCACCCACCGGGAGGGCTCCTACAATGAGCAGTTCTTC. Translating gives CASTHREGSYNEQFF.